What follows are 9 T cell receptor beta chains derived from one specimen sequenced in a study of T cell responses to AZD1222 COVID-19 vaccine. Clones were sequenced by immunoSEQ multiplex PCR, and TCRdb holds only the in-frame ones, with some missing. The profile covers more than 95,000 clones, with roughly 89% appearing a single time and 6% to 8% taken by the ten largest. This sample comprised peripheral blood, obtained on day 0 of AZD1222 vaccination. These receptors originate from an adult in good health.

This sequence joins TRBV30 and TRBJ1-3, with a weak D call TRBD1 (6 bases). Looked up from germline, CDR1 is GTSNPN and CDR2 is SVGIG (reference sequence). The CDR3 has 14 amino acids. Trimming shortened V by 5 bases and J by 0 bases, and 11 bases separated the two germline ends. The CDR3 protein is CAWAGTISGNTIYF. The CDR3 bases are TGTGCCTGGGCCGGGACAATCTCTGGAAACACCATATATTTT.

The count of this clone is one. The chain couples TRBV19 to TRBJ2-4, with D tentatively TRBD2 (6 bases). Germline lookup yields CDR1 LNHDA and CDR2 SQIVND (reference sequence). There are 15 residues in the CDR3. V shed 11 bases and J shed 1 base, with 18 bases lying between them. The CDR3 region has the DNA TGTGCCTCCACGGACGGGGGTCGGGCCAAAAACATTCAGTACTTC. Translation gives CASTDGGRAKNIQYF.

The chain uses TRBV7-2 and TRBJ1-2; D is unclear. Trimming took off 0 bases at V and 0 bases at J, with 5 bases between the two ends. Germline loops: CDR1 SGHTA, CDR2 FQGNSA. The CDR3 spans 14 residues. CDR3 sequence reads: CASSLAGPNYGYTF. The CDR3 nucleotides read TGTGCCAGCAGCTTAGCAGGTCCTAACTATGGCTACACCTTC. The full variable domain, completed using reference TRBV7-2 and TRBJ1-2, is GAGVSQSPSNKVTEKGKDVELRCDPISGHTALYWYRQSLGQGLEFLIYFQGNSAPDKSGLPSDRFSAERTGGSVSTLTIQRTQQEDSAVYLCASSLAGPNYGYTFGSGTRLTVV.

J is TRBJ2-1 and V is TRBV4-3; the match to TRBD2 covers 10 bases. Trimming removed 1 base from V and 9 bases from J; junction bases left unmatched: 9. This CDR3 region has 16 residues. Germline V CDR1 and CDR2: LGHNA, YSLEER. The CDR3 region is CASSQVAGGGLGEQFF. The DNA for the CDR3 is TGCGCCAGCAGCCAAGTAGCGGGAGGTGGTCTTGGTGAGCAGTTCTTC.

This clone was recorded only once. V gene TRBV3-1 (or the pseudogene TRBV3-2) combines with J gene TRBJ2-7; no clear D. The CDR3 covers 14 residues. CDR1 is LGHDT, CDR2 YNNKEL, per germline (reference sequence). V lost 0 bases to trimming and J lost 3 bases, with 9 bases between them. In DNA, the CDR3 is TGTGCCAGCAGCCAAGATATGCAGGTCTACGAGCAGTACTTC. Translated: CASSQDMQVYEQYF.

The gene calls are TRBV7-7 and TRBJ2-2; D gene ambiguous. V was cut by 6 bases and J by 0 bases, with 5 bases left in between. The CDR3 consists of 13 residues. The germline V gene has CDR1 SSHAT and CDR2 FNYEAQ (reference sequence). In DNA, the CDR3 is TGTGCCAGCAGTCGCTCGAACACCGGGGAGCTGTTTTTT. Its protein is CASSRSNTGELFF.

The gene calls are TRBV7-3 and TRBJ1-2; 9 nucleotides match TRBD1. V lost 5 bases to trimming and J lost 8 bases; unmatched junction nucleotides: 9. The length of the CDR3 is 14 residues. Germline CDR1 is SGHTA and CDR2 is FQGTGA. CDR3 in DNA: TGTGCCAGCAGCCCCGTCGGACAGGGGCGGGGCTACACCTTC. Its translation is CASSPVGQGRGYTF.

This clone appeared a few times. The rearrangement joins TRBV3-1 (or the pseudogene TRBV3-2) to TRBJ1-5; D gene uncertain. Trimming removed 1 base from V and 4 bases from J, with 5 bases in between. Germline lookup yields CDR1 LGHDT and CDR2 YNNKEL (reference sequence). The CDR3 is 13 amino acids. The DNA of the CDR3 is TGTGCCAGCAGCCAAGGGAGAAATCAGCCCCAGCATTTT. Translation: CASSQGRNQPQHF.

This chain joins TRBV18 and TRBJ1-1; TRBD1 matches 7 bases. The CDR3 sequence is 15 residues long. Trimming removed 5 bases from V and 5 bases from J; junction bases left unmatched: 11. Germline CDR1 reads KGHSH; CDR2 reads LQKENI. The CDR3 DNA follows: TGTGCCAGCTCATCCGACGCAGGGGGGAGGACTGAAGCTTTCTTT. Translation: CASSSDAGGRTEAFF.